This T cell receptor (beta chain) was sequenced during a study of shared clonotypes between healthy human individuals. The wider study: A couple of women and a few men aged 18 to 49 made up the donors. Findings and caveats of the study: The genetic and exposure-history diversity represented was limited by few donors. Non-shared clonotypes were found to have lower generation probabilities than the clonotypes that were shared by all four of the sorted-subset donors.

Each subset's genomic DNA was shared equally among a number of immunoSEQ plates. The table came from immunoSEQ multiplex PCR; TCRdb's copy has only in-frame clones and leaves some out. The sample yields about 2.3 million clones, 85% to 95% seen once. About this clone: Its specificity is unknown.

This receptor was obtained from a man between 18 and 35 years old in good health. Some clones in this sample may be carry-over from other donors' samples. Sequenced input: naive CD4+ T cells from PBMCs. Indicated subset: CD45RA+ positively selected.

The CDR3 sequence is CAISTAYNEQFF. In DNA, the CDR3 is TGTGCCATCAGTACAGCCTACAATGAGCAGTTCTTC. The V gene is TRBV10-3, the J gene TRBJ2-1; no definite D call. The length of the CDR3 is 12 residues. Germline values: CDR1 ENHRY, CDR2 SYGVKD. Trimming cost V 5 bases and J 2 bases, with 4 bases left between them.